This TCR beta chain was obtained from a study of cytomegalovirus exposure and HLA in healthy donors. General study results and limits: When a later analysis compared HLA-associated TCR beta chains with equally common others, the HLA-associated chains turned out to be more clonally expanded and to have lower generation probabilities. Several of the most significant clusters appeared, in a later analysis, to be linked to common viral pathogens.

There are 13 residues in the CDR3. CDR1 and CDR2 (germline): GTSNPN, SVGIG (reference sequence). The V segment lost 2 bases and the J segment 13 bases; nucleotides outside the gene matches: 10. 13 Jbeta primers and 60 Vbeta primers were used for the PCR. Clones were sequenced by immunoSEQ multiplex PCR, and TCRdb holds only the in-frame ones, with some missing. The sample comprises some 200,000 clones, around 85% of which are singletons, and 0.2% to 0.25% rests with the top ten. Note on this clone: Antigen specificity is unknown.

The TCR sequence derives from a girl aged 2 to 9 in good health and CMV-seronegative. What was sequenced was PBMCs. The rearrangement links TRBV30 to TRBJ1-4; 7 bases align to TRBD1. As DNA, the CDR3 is TGTGCCTGGAGTCTCAAACAGGGGATGAGACTGTTTTTT. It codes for CAWSLKQGMRLFF.